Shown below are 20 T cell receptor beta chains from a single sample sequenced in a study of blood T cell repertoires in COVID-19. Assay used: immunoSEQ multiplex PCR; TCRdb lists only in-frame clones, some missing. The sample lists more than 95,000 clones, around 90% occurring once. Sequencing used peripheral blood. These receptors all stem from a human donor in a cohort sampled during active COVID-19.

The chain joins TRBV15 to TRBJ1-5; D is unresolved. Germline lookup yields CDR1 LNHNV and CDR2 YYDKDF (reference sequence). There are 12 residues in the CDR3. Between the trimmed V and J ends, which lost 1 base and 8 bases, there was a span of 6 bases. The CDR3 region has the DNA TGTGCCACCAGCAGAGGACTGAAGCCCCAGCATTTT. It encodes CATSRGLKPQHF. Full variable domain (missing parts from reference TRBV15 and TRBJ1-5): DAMVIQNPRYQVTQFGKPVTLSCSQTLNHNVMYWYQQKSSQAPKLLFHYYDKDFNNEADTPDNFQSRRPNTSFCFLDIRSPGLGDTAMYLCATSRGLKPQHFGDGTRLSIL.

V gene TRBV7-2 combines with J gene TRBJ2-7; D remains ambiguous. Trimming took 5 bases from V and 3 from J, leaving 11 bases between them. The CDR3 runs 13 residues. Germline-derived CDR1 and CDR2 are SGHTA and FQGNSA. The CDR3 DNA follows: TGTGCCAGCAGCATCCCTTCTGTCTACGAGCAGTACTTC. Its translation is CASSIPSVYEQYF.

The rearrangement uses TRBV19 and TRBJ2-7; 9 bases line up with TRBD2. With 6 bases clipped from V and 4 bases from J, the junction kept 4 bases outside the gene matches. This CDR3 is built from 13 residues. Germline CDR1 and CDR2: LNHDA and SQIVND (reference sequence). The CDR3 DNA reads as TGTGCCAGTAGCCGGACTAGCGAGTACGAGCAGTACTTC. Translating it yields CASSRTSEYEQYF.

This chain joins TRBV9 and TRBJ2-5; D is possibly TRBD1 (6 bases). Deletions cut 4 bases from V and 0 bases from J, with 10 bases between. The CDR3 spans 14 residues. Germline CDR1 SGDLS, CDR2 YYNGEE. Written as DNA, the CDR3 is TGTGCCAGCAGCCAACAGGGATACCAAGAGACCCAGTACTTC. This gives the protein CASSQQGYQETQYF.

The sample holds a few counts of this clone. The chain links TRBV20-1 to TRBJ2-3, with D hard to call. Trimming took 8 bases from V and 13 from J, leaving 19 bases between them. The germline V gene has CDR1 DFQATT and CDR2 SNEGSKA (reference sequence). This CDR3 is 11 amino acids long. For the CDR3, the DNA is TGCAGTCTTCGCTTGGGCGTGGTAAAGTATTTT. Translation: CSLRLGVVKYF.

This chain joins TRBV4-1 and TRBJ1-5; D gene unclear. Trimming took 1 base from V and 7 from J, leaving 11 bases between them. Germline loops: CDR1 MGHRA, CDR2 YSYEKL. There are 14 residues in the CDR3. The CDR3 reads CASSQAPEGQPQHF. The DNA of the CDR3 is TGCGCCAGCAGCCAAGCTCCGGAGGGACAGCCCCAGCATTTT.

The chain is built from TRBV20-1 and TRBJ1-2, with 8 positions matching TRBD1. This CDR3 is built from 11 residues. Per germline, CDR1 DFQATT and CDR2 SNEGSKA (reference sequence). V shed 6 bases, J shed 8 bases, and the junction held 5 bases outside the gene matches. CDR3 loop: CSADRGRGYTF. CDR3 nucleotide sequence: TGCAGTGCCGACAGGGGTCGAGGCTACACCTTC.

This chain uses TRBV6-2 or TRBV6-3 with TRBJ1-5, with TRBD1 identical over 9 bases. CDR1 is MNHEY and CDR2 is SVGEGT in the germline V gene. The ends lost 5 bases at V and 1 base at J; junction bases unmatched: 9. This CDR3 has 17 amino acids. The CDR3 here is CASSPWTGAPSNQPQHF. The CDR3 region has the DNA TGTGCCAGCAGTCCCTGGACAGGGGCGCCGAGCAATCAGCCCCAGCATTTT.

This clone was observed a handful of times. CDR3: CASSQDWHGEDTEAFF. CDR3 DNA sequence: TGTGCCAGCAGCCAAGATTGGCACGGGGAGGACACTGAAGCTTTCTTT. V usage is TRBV4-2 and J usage is TRBJ1-1; no reliable D call. V was trimmed by 0 bases and J by 3 bases, leaving 14 bases between them. This CDR3 comprises 16 residues. CDR1 is LGHNA and CDR2 is YNFKEQ in the germline V gene.

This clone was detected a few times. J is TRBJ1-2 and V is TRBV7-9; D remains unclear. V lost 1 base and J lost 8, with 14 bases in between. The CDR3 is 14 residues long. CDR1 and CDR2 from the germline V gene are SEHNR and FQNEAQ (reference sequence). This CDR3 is CASSLGGARIGYTF. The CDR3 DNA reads TGTGCCAGCAGCTTAGGCGGAGCGAGAATAGGCTACACCTTC.

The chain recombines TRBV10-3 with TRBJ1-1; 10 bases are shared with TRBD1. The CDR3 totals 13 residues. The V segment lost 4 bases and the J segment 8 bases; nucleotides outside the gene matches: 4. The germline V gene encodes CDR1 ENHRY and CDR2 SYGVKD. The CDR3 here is CAISVGQGSEAFF. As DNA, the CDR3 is TGTGCCATCAGTGTGGGACAGGGGAGCGAAGCTTTCTTT.

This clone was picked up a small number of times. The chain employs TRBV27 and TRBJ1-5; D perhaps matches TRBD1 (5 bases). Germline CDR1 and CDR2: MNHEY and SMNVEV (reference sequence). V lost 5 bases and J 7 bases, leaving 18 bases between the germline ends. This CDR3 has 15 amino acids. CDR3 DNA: TGTGCCAGCAGTCCCGGACACCCCCGAGCGCAGCCCCAGCATTTT. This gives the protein CASSPGHPRAQPQHF.

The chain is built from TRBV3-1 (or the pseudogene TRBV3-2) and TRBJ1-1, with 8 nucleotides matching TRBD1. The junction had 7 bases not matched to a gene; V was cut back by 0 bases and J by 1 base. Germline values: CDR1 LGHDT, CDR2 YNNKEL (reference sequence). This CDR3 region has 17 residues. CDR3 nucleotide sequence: TGTGCCAGCAGCCAAGACCCCCAGGGGGCGAGGAACACTGAAGCTTTCTTT. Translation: CASSQDPQGARNTEAFF.

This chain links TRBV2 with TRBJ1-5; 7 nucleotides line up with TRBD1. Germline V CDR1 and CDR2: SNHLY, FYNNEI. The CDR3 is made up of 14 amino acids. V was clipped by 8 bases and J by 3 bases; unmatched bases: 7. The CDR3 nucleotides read TGTGCCAGCGGCCTACAGGGGATCAATCAGCCCCAGCATTTT. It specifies CASGLQGINQPQHF.

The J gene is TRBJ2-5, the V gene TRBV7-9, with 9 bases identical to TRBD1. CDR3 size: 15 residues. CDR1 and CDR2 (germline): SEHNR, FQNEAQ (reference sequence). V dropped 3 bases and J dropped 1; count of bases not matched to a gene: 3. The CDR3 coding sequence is TGTGCCAGCAGCTTGGGACAGGGTCTCCAAGAGACCCAGTACTTC. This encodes CASSLGQGLQETQYF.

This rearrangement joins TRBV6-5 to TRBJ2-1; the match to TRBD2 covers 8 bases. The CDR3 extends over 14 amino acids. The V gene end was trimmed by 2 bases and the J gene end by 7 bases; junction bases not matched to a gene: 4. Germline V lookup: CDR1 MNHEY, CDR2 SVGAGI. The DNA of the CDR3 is TGTGCCAGCAGTTACGGACTAGCCCGAAATGAGCAGTTCTTC. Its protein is CASSYGLARNEQFF.

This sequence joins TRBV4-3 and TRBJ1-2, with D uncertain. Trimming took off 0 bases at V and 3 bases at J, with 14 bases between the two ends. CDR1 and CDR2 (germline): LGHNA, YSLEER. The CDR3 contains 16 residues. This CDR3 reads CASSQERGALHYGYTF. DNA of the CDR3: TGCGCCAGCAGCCAAGAGCGGGGAGCTCTTCACTATGGCTACACCTTC.

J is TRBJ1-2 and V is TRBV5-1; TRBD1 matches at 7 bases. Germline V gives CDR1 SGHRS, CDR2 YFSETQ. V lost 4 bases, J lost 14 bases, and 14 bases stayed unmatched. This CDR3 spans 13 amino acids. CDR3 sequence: CASSPEQDRAGTF. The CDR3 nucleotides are TGCGCCAGCAGCCCAGAGCAAGACAGGGCCGGTACCTTC.

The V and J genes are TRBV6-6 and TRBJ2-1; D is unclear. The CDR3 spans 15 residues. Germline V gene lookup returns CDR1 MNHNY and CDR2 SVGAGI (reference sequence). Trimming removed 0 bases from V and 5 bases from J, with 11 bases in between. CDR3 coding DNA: TGTGCCAGCAGTTACTCCGCCGAGGTGCACAATGAGCAGTTCTTC. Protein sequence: CASSYSAEVHNEQFF.

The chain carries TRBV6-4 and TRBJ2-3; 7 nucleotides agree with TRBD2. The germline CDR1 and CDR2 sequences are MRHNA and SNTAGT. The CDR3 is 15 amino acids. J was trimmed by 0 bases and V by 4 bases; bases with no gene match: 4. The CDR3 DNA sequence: TGTGCCAGCAGTGCCATGACTAGCAGCACAGATACGCAGTATTTT. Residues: CASSAMTSSTDTQYF.